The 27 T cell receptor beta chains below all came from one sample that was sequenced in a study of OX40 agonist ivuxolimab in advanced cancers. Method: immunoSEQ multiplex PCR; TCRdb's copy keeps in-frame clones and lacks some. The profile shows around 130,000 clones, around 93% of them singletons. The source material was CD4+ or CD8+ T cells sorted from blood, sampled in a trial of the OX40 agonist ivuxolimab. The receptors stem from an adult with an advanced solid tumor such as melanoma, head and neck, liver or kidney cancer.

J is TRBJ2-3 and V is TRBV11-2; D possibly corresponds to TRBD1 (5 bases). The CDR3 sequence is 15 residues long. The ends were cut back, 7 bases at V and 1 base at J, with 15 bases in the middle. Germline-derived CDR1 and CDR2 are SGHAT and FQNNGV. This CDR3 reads CASTRWGDRTDTQYF. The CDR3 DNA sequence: TGTGCCAGCACCCGTTGGGGCGACCGCACAGATACGCAGTATTTT.

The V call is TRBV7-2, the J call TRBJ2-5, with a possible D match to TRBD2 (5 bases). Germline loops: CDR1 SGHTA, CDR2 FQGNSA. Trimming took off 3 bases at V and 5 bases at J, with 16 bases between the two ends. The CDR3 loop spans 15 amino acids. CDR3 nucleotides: TGTGCCAGCAGCTTGACGGCGGGCTTGGGGGAGACCCAGTACTTC. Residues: CASSLTAGLGETQYF.

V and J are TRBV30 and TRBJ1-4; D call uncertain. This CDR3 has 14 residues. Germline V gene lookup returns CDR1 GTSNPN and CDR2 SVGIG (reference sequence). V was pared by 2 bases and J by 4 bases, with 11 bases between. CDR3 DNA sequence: TGTGCCTGGAGTTGGCAGGCGGATAATGAAAAACTGTTTTTT. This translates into CAWSWQADNEKLFF.

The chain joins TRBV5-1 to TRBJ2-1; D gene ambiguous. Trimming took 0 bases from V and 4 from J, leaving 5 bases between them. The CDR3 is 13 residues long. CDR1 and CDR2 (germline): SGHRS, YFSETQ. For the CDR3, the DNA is TGCGCCAGCAGCTTGGCTCAGTACAATGAGCAGTTCTTC. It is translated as CASSLAQYNEQFF.

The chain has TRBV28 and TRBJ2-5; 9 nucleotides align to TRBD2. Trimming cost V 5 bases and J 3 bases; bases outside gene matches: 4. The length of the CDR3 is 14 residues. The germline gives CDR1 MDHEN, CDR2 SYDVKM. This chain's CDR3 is CASSNLAGEETQYF. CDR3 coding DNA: TGTGCCAGCAGTAACTTAGCGGGAGAAGAGACCCAGTACTTC.

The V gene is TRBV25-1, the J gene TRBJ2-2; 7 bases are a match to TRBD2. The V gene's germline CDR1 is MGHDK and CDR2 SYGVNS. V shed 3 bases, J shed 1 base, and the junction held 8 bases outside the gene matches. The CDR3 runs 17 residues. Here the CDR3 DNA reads TGTGCCAGCAGTGACTGGGCCGCGGGGGTGAACACCGGGGAGCTGTTTTTT. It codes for CASSDWAAGVNTGELFF.

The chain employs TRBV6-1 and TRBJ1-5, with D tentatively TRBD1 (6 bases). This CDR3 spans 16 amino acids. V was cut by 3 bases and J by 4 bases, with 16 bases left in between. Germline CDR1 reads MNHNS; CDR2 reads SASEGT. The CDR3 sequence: CASSDPREGDNQPQHF. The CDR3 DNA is TGTGCCAGCAGTGATCCCCGGGAGGGGGATAATCAGCCCCAGCATTTT.

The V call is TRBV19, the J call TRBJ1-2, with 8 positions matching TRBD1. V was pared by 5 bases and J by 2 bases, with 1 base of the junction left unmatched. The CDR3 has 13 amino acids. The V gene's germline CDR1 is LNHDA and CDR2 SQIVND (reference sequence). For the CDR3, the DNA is TGTGCCAGTAGTCGGACAGGGAACTATGGCTACACCTTC. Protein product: CASSRTGNYGYTF.

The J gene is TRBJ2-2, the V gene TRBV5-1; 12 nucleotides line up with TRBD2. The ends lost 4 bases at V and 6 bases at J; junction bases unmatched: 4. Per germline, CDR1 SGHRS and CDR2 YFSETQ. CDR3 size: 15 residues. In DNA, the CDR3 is TGCGCCAGCAGCCGACTAGCGGGAGACGCCGGGGAGCTGTTTTTT. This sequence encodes CASSRLAGDAGELFF.

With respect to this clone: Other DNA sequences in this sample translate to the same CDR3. The CDR3 region has the DNA TGCGCCAGCAGCTCCCAGGGGGAAGAGACCCAGTACTTC. Its translation is CASSSQGEETQYF. This chain connects TRBV5-1 to TRBJ2-5; 7 bases align to TRBD1. V dropped 3 bases and J dropped 3; count of bases not matched to a gene: 2. CDR1 and CDR2 from the germline V gene are SGHRS and YFSETQ. The CDR3 has 13 residues.

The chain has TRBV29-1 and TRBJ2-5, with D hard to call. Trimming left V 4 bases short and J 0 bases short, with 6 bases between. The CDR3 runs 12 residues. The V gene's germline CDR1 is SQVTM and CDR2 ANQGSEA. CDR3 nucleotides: TGCAGCGTTGGACCCAACCAAGAGACCCAGTACTTC. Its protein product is CSVGPNQETQYF.

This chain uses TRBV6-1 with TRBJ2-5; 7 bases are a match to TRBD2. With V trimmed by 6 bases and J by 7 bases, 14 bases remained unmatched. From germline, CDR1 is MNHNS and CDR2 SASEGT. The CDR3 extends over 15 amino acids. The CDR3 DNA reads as TGTGCCAGCAGCCTGGCCGGGACGGGGGGTGGGACCCAGTACTTC. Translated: CASSLAGTGGGTQYF.

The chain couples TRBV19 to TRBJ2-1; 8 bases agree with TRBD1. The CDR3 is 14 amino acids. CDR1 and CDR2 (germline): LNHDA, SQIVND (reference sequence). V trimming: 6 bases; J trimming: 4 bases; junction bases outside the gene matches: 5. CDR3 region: CASRRTGLYNEQFF. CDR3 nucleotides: TGTGCCAGTAGGCGGACAGGGCTATACAATGAGCAGTTCTTC. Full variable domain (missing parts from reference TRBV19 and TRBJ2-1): DGGITQSPKYLFRKEGQNVTLSCEQNLNHDAMYWYRQDPGQGLRLIYYSQIVNDFQKGDIAEGYSVSREKKESFPLTVTSAQKNPTAFYLCASRRTGLYNEQFFGPGTRLTVL.

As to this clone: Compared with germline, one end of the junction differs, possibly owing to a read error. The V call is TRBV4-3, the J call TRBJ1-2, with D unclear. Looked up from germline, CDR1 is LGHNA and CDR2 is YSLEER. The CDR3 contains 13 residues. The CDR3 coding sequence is TGCGCCAGCAGCCAGGCCCCTAATCCGGTTCGGAGATTC. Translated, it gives CASSQAPNPVRRF.

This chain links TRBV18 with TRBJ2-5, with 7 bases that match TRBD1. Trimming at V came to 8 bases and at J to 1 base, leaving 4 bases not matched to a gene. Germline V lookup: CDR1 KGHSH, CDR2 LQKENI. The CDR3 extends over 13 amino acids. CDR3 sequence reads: CASMTGIQETQYF. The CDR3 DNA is TGTGCCAGCATGACAGGGATCCAAGAGACCCAGTACTTC.

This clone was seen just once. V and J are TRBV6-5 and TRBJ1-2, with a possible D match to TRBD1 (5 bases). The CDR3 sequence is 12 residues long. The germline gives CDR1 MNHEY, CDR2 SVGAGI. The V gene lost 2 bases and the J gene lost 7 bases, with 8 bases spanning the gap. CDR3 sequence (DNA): TGTGCCAGCAGTTACGTGGGGGTTGGCTACACCTTC. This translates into CASSYVGVGYTF.

Here the CDR3 DNA reads TGTGCCAGCAGCCCGGGGACAGGGGGTGAAAAACTGTTTTTT. It translates to CASSPGTGGEKLFF. The chain uses TRBV7-2 and TRBJ1-4, with 11 bases lining up with TRBD1. Germline CDR1 SGHTA, CDR2 FQGNSA. After removal of 5 bases from V and 7 bases from J, the junction contained 3 bases not matched to a gene. The CDR3 has 14 residues.

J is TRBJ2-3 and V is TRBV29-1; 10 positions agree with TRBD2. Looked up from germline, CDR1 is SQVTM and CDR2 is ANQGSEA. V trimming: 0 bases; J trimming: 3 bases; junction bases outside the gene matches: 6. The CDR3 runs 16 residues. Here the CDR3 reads CSVEELGSGRTDTQYF. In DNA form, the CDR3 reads TGCAGCGTTGAAGAGCTGGGTAGCGGGAGGACAGATACGCAGTATTTT.

The CDR3 sequence: CASSHLYNEQFF. CDR3 DNA sequence: TGTGCCAGCAGCCACTTATACAATGAGCAGTTCTTC. This sequence joins TRBV14 and TRBJ2-1; D not certain. Germline V CDR1 and CDR2: SGHDN, FVKESK. V lost 3 bases, J lost 4 bases, and 4 bases lay in between. The CDR3 totals 12 residues. The full variable domain, rest sourced from reference TRBV14 and TRBJ2-1, is EAGVTQFPSHSVIEKGQTVTLRCDPISGHDNLYWYRRVMGKEIKFLLHFVKESKQDESGMPNNRFLAERTGGTYSTLKVQPAELEDSGVYFCASSHLYNEQFFGPGTRLTVL.

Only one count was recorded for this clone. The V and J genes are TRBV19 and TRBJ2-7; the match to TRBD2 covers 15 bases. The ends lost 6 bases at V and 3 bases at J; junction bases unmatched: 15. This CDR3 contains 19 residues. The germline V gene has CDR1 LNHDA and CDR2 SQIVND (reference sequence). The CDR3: CASSSYLGTSGRKGYEQYF. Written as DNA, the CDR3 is TGTGCCAGTAGCAGCTACCTCGGGACTAGCGGGAGGAAGGGCTACGAGCAGTACTTC.

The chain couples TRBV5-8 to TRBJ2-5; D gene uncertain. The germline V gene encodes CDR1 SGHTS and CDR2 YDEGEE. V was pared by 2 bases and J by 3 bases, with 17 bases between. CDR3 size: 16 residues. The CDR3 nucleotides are TGTGCCAGCAGCTTCTTCCAGTCTCGCCGAGAAGAGACCCAGTACTTC. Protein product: CASSFFQSRREETQYF.

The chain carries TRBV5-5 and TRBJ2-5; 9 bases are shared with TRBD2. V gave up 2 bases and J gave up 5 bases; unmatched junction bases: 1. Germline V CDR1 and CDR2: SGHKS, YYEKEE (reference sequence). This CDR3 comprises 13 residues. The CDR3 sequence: CASSLTSGETQYF. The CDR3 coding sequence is TGTGCCAGCAGCTTAACTAGCGGGGAGACCCAGTACTTC.

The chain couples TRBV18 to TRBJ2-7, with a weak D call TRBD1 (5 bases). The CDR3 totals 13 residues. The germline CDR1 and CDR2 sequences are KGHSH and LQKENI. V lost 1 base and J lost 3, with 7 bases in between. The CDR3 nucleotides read TGTGCCAGCTCACCACAGGGGAACTACGAGCAGTACTTC. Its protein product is CASSPQGNYEQYF.

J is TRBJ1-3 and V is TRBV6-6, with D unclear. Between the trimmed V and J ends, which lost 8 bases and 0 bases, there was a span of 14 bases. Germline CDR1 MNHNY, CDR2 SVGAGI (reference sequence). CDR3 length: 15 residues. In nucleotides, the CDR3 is TGTGCCAGCGGAACTTGGAGGAGCTCTGGAAACACCATATATTTT. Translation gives CASGTWRSSGNTIYF.

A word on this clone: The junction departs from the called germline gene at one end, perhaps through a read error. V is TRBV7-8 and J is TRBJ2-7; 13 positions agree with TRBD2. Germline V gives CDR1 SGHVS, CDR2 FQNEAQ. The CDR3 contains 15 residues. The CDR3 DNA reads TGTGCCAGCAGCCCAGGACTAGCGGGAGTATACGGGCAGTACTTC. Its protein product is CASSPGLAGVYGQYF.

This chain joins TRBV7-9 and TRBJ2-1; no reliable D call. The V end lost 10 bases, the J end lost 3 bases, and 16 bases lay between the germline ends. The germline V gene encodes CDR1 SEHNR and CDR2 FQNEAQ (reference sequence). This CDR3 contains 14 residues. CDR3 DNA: TGTGCCATCCCTTCTTCTGACCACTACAATGAGCAGTTCTTC. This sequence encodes CAIPSSDHYNEQFF.

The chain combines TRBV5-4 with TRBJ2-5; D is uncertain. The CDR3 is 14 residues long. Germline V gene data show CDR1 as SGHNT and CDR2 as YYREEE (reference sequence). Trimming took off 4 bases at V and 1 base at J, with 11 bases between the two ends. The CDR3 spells CASSPVRAQETQYF. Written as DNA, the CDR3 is TGTGCCAGCAGCCCCGTTCGGGCCCAAGAGACCCAGTACTTC. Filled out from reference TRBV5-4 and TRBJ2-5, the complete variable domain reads ETGVTQSPTHLIKTRGQQVTLRCSSQSGHNTVSWYQQALGQGPQFIFQYYREEENGRGNFPPRFSGLQFPNYSSELNVNALELDDSALYLCASSPVRAQETQYFGPGTRLLVL.